This is a list of T cell receptor beta chains from one sample in a study of monozygotic twins with inflammatory bowel disease. TCRdb processed the 5' RACE reads again and assigns one entry to each CDR3 protein, with no DNA. The listing contains approximately 400,000 distinct CDR3 sequences. Sequenced sample: blood. Receptor source: a human donor with ulcerative colitis or Crohn's disease, or a healthy co-twin of an affected twin (not recorded which). The CDR3 runs from the conserved cysteine through the conserved F or W.

j_call	v_call	cdr3_aa
TRBJ1-2	TRBV5-1	CASSDGQGPSDYGYTF
TRBJ1-1	TRBV13	CASIPSENTEAFF
TRBJ1-5	TRBV7-2	CASSFQGSRAYQPQHF
TRBJ2-3	TRBV24-1	CATSDSNENTQYF
TRBJ2-7	TRBV5-1	CASSLVKGSGEQYF
TRBJ2-7	TRBV5-1	CASSSHPGLEKYEQYF
TRBJ2-3	TRBV18	CASSHRGRSTDTQYF
TRBJ2-5	TRBV30	CAQLAWETQYF
TRBJ2-2	TRBV6-5	CASNKEGIGELFF
TRBJ2-3	TRBV4-2	CASSQVSGGQTDTQYF
TRBJ1-1	TRBV5-1	CASSLEAAQLEAFF
TRBJ2-1	TRBV11-2	CASSLGASGTKQFF
TRBJ1-3	TRBV5-6	CASSLDGRNTIYF
TRBJ2-3	TRBV6-1	CASTPGGGWHKQYF
TRBJ1-2	TRBV7-9	CASSRSSGGPYGYTF
TRBJ1-1	TRBV6-1	CASTPSPLWDTEAFF
TRBJ1-5	TRBV4-1	CASSPQGWSNQPQHF
TRBJ1-1	TRBV9	CASSVEGGSTEAFF
TRBJ2-3	TRBV27	CASSLWGGDTQYF
TRBJ1-6	TRBV12-3/TRBV12-4	CASSPTERPLHF
TRBJ2-3	TRBV6-1	CASGDRGPDTQYF
TRBJ1-1	TRBV25-1	CASSRGNMNTEAFF
TRBJ2-7	TRBV2	CASQLGQGGYEQYF
TRBJ2-7	TRBV5-1	CASSLSLAGGSYEQYF
TRBJ1-3	TRBV10-3	CAISEWDMASGNTIYF
TRBJ2-5	TRBV20-1	CSATLAGGVETQYF
TRBJ1-3	TRBV29-1	CSVEVDRYTIYF
TRBJ2-7	TRBV5-1	CASSLVSGSYEQYF
TRBJ2-3	TRBV6-5	CASSYSLAGLDTQYF
TRBJ2-3	TRBV11-2	CASSFGTSVITDTQYF
TRBJ2-7	TRBV2	CAGSDTYEQYF
TRBJ2-4	TRBV20-1	CSAGPDWRAKNIQYF
TRBJ2-3	TRBV2	CASIPSGAFTGTQYF
TRBJ2-2	TRBV7-2	CASSLVPGAGELFF
TRBJ2-7	TRBV10-3	CAISDLITPNTGESYEQYF
TRBJ2-5	TRBV25-1	CASSELWGNGETQYF
TRBJ2-6	TRBV27	CASSPGAGANVLTF
TRBJ1-6	TRBV7-9	CASSSGQWTYNSPLHF
TRBJ1-2	TRBV4-1	CASSLHANYGYTF
TRBJ2-2	TRBV6-4	CASSEGQDNTGELFF
TRBJ2-5	TRBV4-3	CASSRLGAQETQYF